What follows are 29 T cell receptor beta chains derived from one specimen sequenced in a study of Graves' ophthalmopathy and Graves' hyperthyroidism. Amplified TCR beta CDR3 regions were obtained using RNA transcripts as template. Investigators did first-round RT-PCR with HTBI primers, then second-round multiplex PCR. Via MiXCR, TCRdb re-called the multiplex PCR reads, giving one row per CDR3 protein. The sample contains about 550,000 distinct CDR3 sequences, 35% to 40% of which appear only once. The source material was peripheral blood or thyroid tissue (not recorded which). These receptors came from an adult man with Graves' hyperthyroidism.

The rearrangement joins TRBV6-1 to TRBJ1-1; possible D gene TRBD1, 5 bases. Germline values: CDR1 MNHNS, CDR2 SASEGT. Between the trimmed V and J ends, which lost 1 base and 3 bases, there was a span of 15 bases. The CDR3 contains 16 residues. CDR3 residues: CASSEDDMGRYTEAFF. CDR3 bases: TGTGCCAGCAGTGAAGATGATATGGGGCGGTACACTGAAGCTTTCTTT.

The J gene is TRBJ2-5, the V gene TRBV5-5; D perhaps matches TRBD1 (6 bases). V gave up 2 bases and J gave up 8 bases, with 10 bases separating them. This CDR3 contains 12 residues. CDR1 and CDR2 from the germline V gene are SGHKS and YYEKEE (reference sequence). The CDR3 sequence: CASSFQGYTQYF. The CDR3 DNA reads as TGTGCCAGCAGCTTCCAGGGGTACACCCAGTACTTC.

The chain employs TRBV7-9 and TRBJ1-1; 9 bases fit TRBD1. With 6 bases clipped from V and 6 bases from J, the junction kept 14 bases outside the gene matches. CDR3 length: 16 residues. Germline loops: CDR1 SEHNR, CDR2 FQNEAQ (reference sequence). For the CDR3, the DNA is TGTGCCAGCAGTCAACCTTCCGGGACAGGGACCCCTGAAGCTTTCTTT. It translates to CASSQPSGTGTPEAFF.

The count of this clonotype is one. Possible read error: a much larger clone is one base away. V is TRBV13 and J is TRBJ2-5; TRBD1 or TRBD2 may be the D gene (5 bases each). The CDR3 is 15 amino acids. Looked up from germline, CDR1 is PRHDT and CDR2 is FYEKMQ (reference sequence). DNA of the CDR3: TGTGCCAGCAGCGTAGGGGCTCGGGAAGAAGAGACCCAGTACTTC. Amino acid sequence: CASSVGAREEETQYF.

Many counts were recorded for this clonotype. This sequence joins TRBV4-2 and TRBJ1-5; tentatively, D is TRBD1 (6 bases). The V end lost 0 bases, the J end lost 6 bases, and 12 bases lay between the germline ends. CDR1 and CDR2 from the germline V gene are LGHNA and YNFKEQ. The CDR3 spans 15 residues. CDR3 in DNA: TGTGCCAGCAGCCAAGACAGGGGCAAAGGTCAGCCCCAGCATTTT. Translation: CASSQDRGKGQPQHF.

This clonotype showed up just once. The chain combines TRBV7-8 with TRBJ2-7; D might be TRBD2 (5 bases). Germline V CDR1 and CDR2: SGHVS, FQNEAQ. V was cut by 5 bases and J by 6 bases, with 14 bases left in between. CDR3 length: 13 residues. The DNA for the CDR3 is TGTGCCAGCAGCGGGTACCTTAGCGTCGAGCAGTACTTC. Encoded protein: CASSGYLSVEQYF.

On this clonotype: This may stem from a read error, because a much larger clone lies one nucleotide away. This chain links TRBV7-8 with TRBJ1-1, with a possible D match to TRBD1 (5 bases). Germline V gene sequence: CDR1 SGHVS, CDR2 FQNEAQ. This CDR3 is 15 amino acids long. For the CDR3, the DNA is TGCGCCAGCAGCCAAGAGGGGAGACTGGGGGCTGAAGCTTTCTTT. Its translation: CASSQEGRLGAEAFF.

This chain connects TRBV20-1 to TRBJ2-5; 9 nucleotides align to TRBD2. The CDR3 totals 13 residues. The ends lost 5 bases at V and 4 bases at J; junction bases unmatched: 5. The germline gives CDR1 DFQATT, CDR2 SNEGSKA (reference sequence). DNA of the CDR3: TGCAGTGCTGGAGCGGGGGGTTTAGAGACCCAGTACTTC. As protein: CSAGAGGLETQYF.

This clonotype has ten or more counts. CDR3 loop: CSATKDSIEKLFF. The CDR3 DNA is TGCAGCGCCACCAAGGACAGTATTGAAAAACTGTTTTTT. The chain combines TRBV29-1 with TRBJ1-4; weak D call: TRBD1 (6 bases). V was clipped by 7 bases and J by 7 bases, with 16 bases between them. The V gene's germline CDR1 is SQVTM and CDR2 ANQGSEA. The CDR3 spans 13 residues.

The chain combines TRBV29-1 with TRBJ2-7; D possibly corresponds to TRBD1 (6 bases). The J call may be in error: the DNA end matches TRBJ2-1 better. The CDR3 contains 11 residues. In germline, CDR1 is SQVTM, CDR2 ANQGSEA. The CDR3 spells CSGGPNNEQFF. Written as DNA, the CDR3 is TGCAGCGGGGGGCCTAACAATGAGCAGTTCTTC.

The V gene is TRBV25-1, the J gene TRBJ1-1; D gene uncertain. Germline V gives CDR1 MGHDK, CDR2 SYGVNS. CDR3 length: 14 residues. V lost 8 bases, J lost 4 bases, and 17 bases lay in between. The CDR3 sequence: CASSPRMSGTEAFF. CDR3 nucleotides: TGTGCCAGCTCACCACGGATGTCGGGCACTGAAGCTTTCTTT.

This clonotype was seen many times. V usage is TRBV29-1 and J usage is TRBJ2-5; 7 nucleotides agree with TRBD1. The CDR3 consists of 13 residues. Trimming at V came to 1 base and at J to 2 bases, leaving 1 base not matched to a gene. Germline V gene data show CDR1 as SQVTM and CDR2 as ANQGSEA. The CDR3 coding sequence is TGCAGCGTTGAAGGGGACAGTCAAGAGACCCAGTACTTC. It yields the protein CSVEGDSQETQYF.

This clonotype occurred many times. The V call is TRBV6-5, the J call TRBJ2-7; D is possibly TRBD1 or TRBD2 (5 bases each). V was shortened by 4 bases and J by 1 base, with 14 bases between the two germline ends. Germline V CDR1 and CDR2: MNHEY, SVGAGI. The CDR3 length is 15 residues. CDR3 coding DNA: TGTGCCAGCAGTTGGGGGTCGGGGTCTTCCTACGAGCAGTACTTC. Its translation: CASSWGSGSSYEQYF.

This clonotype was seen only a few times. V is TRBV24-1 and J is TRBJ2-3, with D perhaps matching TRBD1 (6 bases). Germline V CDR1 and CDR2: KGHDR, SFDVKD. Trimming left V 5 bases short and J 4 bases short, with 9 bases between. The CDR3 contains 13 residues. The CDR3 loop reads CATSGYRADTQYF. The DNA of the CDR3 is TGTGCCACCAGTGGTTACAGGGCAGATACGCAGTATTTT.

As to this clonotype: Since a much larger clone is just one base distant, this may be a read error. The chain uses TRBV12-3 or TRBV12-4 and TRBJ1-2; TRBD1 might be the D (5 bases). The CDR3 is made up of 13 amino acids. The CDR3 is CASALGQPYGYAF. In DNA form, the CDR3 reads TGTGCTAGTGCCCTTGGACAACCCTATGGCTACGCCTTC.

This clonotype was seen repeatedly, ten times or more. The chain recombines TRBV29-1 with TRBJ1-2; 8 nucleotides line up with TRBD1. Unmatched junction bases numbered 11, after V lost 0 bases and J lost 8 bases. This CDR3 has 15 amino acids. Per the germline V gene, CDR1 is SQVTM and CDR2 is ANQGSEA. CDR3 in DNA: TGCAGCGTTGAAGAGGGAACAGGGGGGAGTTTAGGCTACACCTTC. This gives the protein CSVEEGTGGSLGYTF.

Worth noting for this clonotype: The CDR3 carries no conserved terminal phenylalanine or tryptophan, so it likely arises from a read error. The rearrangement links TRBV12-3 or TRBV12-4 to TRBJ2-5; a possible D gene is TRBD1 (5 bases). The CDR3 loop spans 14 amino acids. Here the CDR3 reads CASSLGRIQVTQYL. Here the CDR3 DNA reads TGTGCCAGCAGTTTGGGGCGGATCCAAGTGACCCAGTACCTC.

The chain recombines TRBV7-9 with TRBJ2-7; tentatively, D is TRBD2 (5 bases). V was pared by 2 bases and J by 3 bases, with 11 bases between. From germline, CDR1 is SEHNR and CDR2 FQNEAQ (reference sequence). This CDR3 has 14 residues. The CDR3 sequence is CASSLLAESYEQYF. The CDR3 bases are TGTGCCAGCAGCTTACTAGCAGAAAGCTACGAGCAGTACTTC. The full variable domain, its missing parts supplied by reference TRBV7-9 and TRBJ2-7, is DTGVSQNPRHKITKRGQNVTFRCDPISEHNRLYWYRQTLGQGPEFLTYFQNEAQLEKSRLLSDRFSAERPKGSFSTLEIQRTEQGDSAMYLCASSLLAESYEQYFGPGTRLTVT.

This clonotype was picked up many times. V is TRBV5-1 and J is TRBJ2-5; D perhaps matches TRBD1 (6 bases). CDR1 and CDR2 from the germline V gene are SGHRS and YFSETQ. V shed 0 bases and J shed 0 bases, with 9 bases lying between them. The CDR3 covers 15 residues. The CDR3 region has the DNA TGCGCCAGCAGCTTGGCTGGACAGAACCAAGAGACCCAGTACTTC. Translation: CASSLAGQNQETQYF.

This clonotype appeared many times. The rearrangement links TRBV4-2 to TRBJ1-2, with unresolved D. This CDR3 spans 16 amino acids. Trimming left V 0 bases short and J 5 bases short, with 16 bases between. The germline gives CDR1 LGHNA, CDR2 YNFKEQ. This CDR3 reads CASSQDPGRKQYGYTF. The CDR3 nucleotides read TGTGCCAGCAGCCAAGATCCGGGGAGAAAGCAATATGGCTACACCTTC.

This clonotype was counted at least ten times. The chain uses TRBV20-1 and TRBJ1-6; 9 nucleotides line up with TRBD1. The CDR3 has 13 amino acids. Per germline, CDR1 DFQATT and CDR2 SNEGSKA (reference sequence). Trimming at V came to 6 bases and at J to 7 bases, leaving 4 bases not matched to a gene. The CDR3 region is CSADDRGNSPLHF. The DNA for the CDR3 is TGCAGTGCGGACGACAGGGGGAATTCACCCCTCCACTTT.

There are a few counts of this clonotype. The rearrangement links TRBV12-3 or TRBV12-4 to TRBJ2-3, with D possibly being TRBD1 (5 bases). Trimming cost V 5 bases and J 5 bases, with 11 bases left between them. The CDR3 runs 13 residues. CDR3 amino acids: CASSQDGQDTQYF. The CDR3 nucleotides are TGTGCCAGCAGTCAGGACGGACAAGATACGCAGTATTTT.

This clonotype was observed a few times. The chain uses TRBV2 and TRBJ2-3; tentative D call: TRBD2 (5 bases). Trimming took off 5 bases at V and 0 bases at J, with 15 bases between the two ends. There are 16 residues in the CDR3. Germline V gene sequence: CDR1 SNHLY, CDR2 FYNNEI. This CDR3 is CASSLTGSASTDTQYF. The DNA for the CDR3 is TGTGCCAGCAGTCTAACGGGGTCTGCTAGCACAGATACGCAGTATTTT. The whole variable domain, filled in from reference TRBV2 and TRBJ2-3, reads EPEVTQTPSHQVTQMGQEVILRCVPISNHLYFYWYRQILGQKVEFLVSFYNNEISEKSEIFDDQFSVERPDGSNFTLKIRSTKLEDSAMYFCASSLTGSASTDTQYFGPGTRLTVL.

With regard to this clonotype: The junction shows a germline mismatch at one end, possibly a read error. The rearrangement joins TRBV29-1 to TRBJ2-7; 9 nucleotides line up with TRBD2. The CDR3 is 15 residues long. Germline V gives CDR1 SQVTM, CDR2 ANQGSEA. CDR3 amino acids: CGVEARGRAGNEQYF. In nucleotides, the CDR3 is TGCGGCGTTGAGGCCCGCGGGAGGGCTGGTAACGAGCAGTACTTC.

This clonotype occurred a few times. The J gene is TRBJ1-1, the V gene TRBV5-6; TRBD1 might be the D (5 bases). Per the germline V gene, CDR1 is SGHDT and CDR2 is YYEEEE. The CDR3 covers 14 residues. Trimming stripped 5 bases from V and 5 bases from J, with 16 bases between. The CDR3 nucleotides are TGTGCCAGCAGTTTATCGGTCGGGGGGACTGAAGCTTTCTTT. The encoded protein is CASSLSVGGTEAFF.

This clonotype occurred many times. The chain recombines TRBV5-6 with TRBJ1-6; D gene ambiguous. CDR1 is SGHDT, CDR2 YYEEEE, per germline. The V gene lost 6 bases and the J gene lost 3 bases, with 19 bases spanning the gap. This CDR3 has 17 amino acids. CDR3 sequence (DNA): TGTGCCAGCACCCTCCTGAATCGACGGATCTATAATTCACCCCTCCACTTT. It is translated as CASTLLNRRIYNSPLHF.

The chain employs TRBV20-1 and TRBJ2-7; 10 positions agree with TRBD2. The CDR3 extends over 10 amino acids. V gave up 6 bases and J gave up 11 bases; unmatched junction bases: 4. Germline lookup yields CDR1 DFQATT and CDR2 SNEGSKA (reference sequence). The CDR3 region is CSATSGREYF. The CDR3 DNA sequence: TGCAGTGCCACCAGCGGGAGGGAGTACTTC.

In its sample, this clonotype was seen many times. This chain joins TRBV20-1 and TRBJ2-2, with a tentative D call TRBD1 (6 bases). This CDR3 has 13 amino acids. The V end lost 2 bases, the J end lost 6 bases, and 10 bases lay between the germline ends. Germline V lookup: CDR1 DFQATT, CDR2 SNEGSKA (reference sequence). The CDR3 DNA reads TGCAGTGCTAGACACAGGGTAGCCGGGGAGCTGTTTTTT. Encoded protein: CSARHRVAGELFF.

The chain carries TRBV15 and TRBJ1-1; 10 nucleotides align to TRBD1. The CDR3 runs to 14 residues. The V gene's germline CDR1 is LNHNV and CDR2 YYDKDF (reference sequence). V lost 5 bases and J lost 1; bases outside the gene matches: 1. As DNA, the CDR3 is TGTGCCACCAGCGGGGACAGGGGGAACACTGAAGCTTTCTTT. Translated, it gives CATSGDRGNTEAFF.